The 28 T cell receptor beta chains given below trace back to one sample, sequenced in a study of vaccination effects on CD4 cells after COVID-19. Viral peptide pool expansion of antigen-specific CD4+ T cells preceded sequencing in the ViraFEST assay. The culture ran for roughly ten days before CD4+ T cells were isolated. As their vaccination, participants received two doses of either BNT162b2 or mRNA-1273. These receptors' antigens are unknown. Using immunoSEQ multiplex PCR, the repertoire was profiled, and TCRdb retains in-frame clones only, with some absent. The data show 20,000 to 30,000 clones, around 70% seen once. The sample in question was CD4+ T cells from PBMCs cultured with SARS-CoV-2 spike peptides, obtained after COVID-19 vaccination. Receptor source: a human donor who received a COVID-19 vaccine.

This rearrangement joins TRBV18 to TRBJ2-1, with D possibly being TRBD2 (6 bases). The length of the CDR3 is 15 residues. Per the germline V gene, CDR1 is KGHSH and CDR2 is LQKENI. V dropped 3 bases and J dropped 4 bases, with 13 bases sitting between them. The CDR3 here is CASSPLGTLYNEQFF. CDR3 bases: TGTGCCAGCTCACCCTTGGGGACTTTATACAATGAGCAGTTCTTC.

In its sample, this clone was seen a few times. The junction does not match germline at one end; this may be a read error. The chain employs TRBV11-2 and TRBJ2-7; 12 bases align to TRBD2. The CDR3 is 17 residues long. Germline loops: CDR1 SGHAT, CDR2 FQNNGV. CDR3 in amino acids: CASTLIGLAGGSYEQYF. For the CDR3, the DNA is TGTGCCAGCACCTTAATAGGGCTAGCGGGAGGGTCCTACGAGCAGTACTTC.

This sequence joins TRBV25-1 and TRBJ1-2; 8 bases agree with TRBD1. The CDR3 contains 13 residues. Germline loops: CDR1 MGHDK, CDR2 SYGVNS. V was clipped by 7 bases and J by 8 bases; unmatched bases: 9. The CDR3 DNA is TGTGCCAGCACGTTTACAGGGGGGACCGGCTACACCTTC. Amino acid sequence: CASTFTGGTGYTF.

CDR3 in amino acids: CAISDAGTGEAFF. DNA of the CDR3: TGTGCCATCAGTGACGCGGGGACAGGTGAAGCTTTCTTT. This rearrangement joins TRBV10-3 to TRBJ1-1; TRBD1 matches at 8 bases. V gave up 3 bases and J gave up 7 bases; unmatched junction bases: 4. CDR1 is ENHRY, CDR2 SYGVKD, per germline. This CDR3 is 13 amino acids long.

The chain carries TRBV12-3 or TRBV12-4 and TRBJ1-5; D remains ambiguous. V gave up 2 bases and J gave up 2 bases, with 4 bases separating them. This CDR3 has 13 amino acids. CDR3 nucleotide sequence: TGTGCCAGCAGTTTACCCGGCAATCAGCCCCAGCATTTT. It codes for CASSLPGNQPQHF.

This clone appeared a few times. The CDR3 reads CASSYDSPEAFF. In DNA, the CDR3 is TGTGCCAGCAGCTACGACAGCCCTGAAGCTTTCTTT. This rearrangement joins TRBV5-6 to TRBJ1-1; tentatively, D is TRBD1 (5 bases). The ends were cut back, 3 bases at V and 6 bases at J, with 9 bases in the middle. The CDR3 is 12 residues long. Germline-derived CDR1 and CDR2 are SGHDT and YYEEEE. Together with reference TRBV5-6 and TRBJ1-1, the CDR3 gives the full variable domain: DAGVTQSPTHLIKTRGQQVTLRCSPKSGHDTVSWYQQALGQGPQFIFQYYEEEERQRGNFPDRFSGHQFPNYSSELNVNALLLGDSALYLCASSYDSPEAFFGQGTRLTVV.

The J gene is TRBJ1-2, the V gene TRBV19, with TRBD1 as a possible D gene (6 bases). The CDR3 is 14 residues long. V lost 4 bases and J lost 8, with 17 bases in between. Germline CDR1 is LNHDA and CDR2 is SQIVND (reference sequence). The CDR3 protein is CASSTRGHQKGYTF. DNA for the CDR3: TGTGCCAGTAGTACGCGGGGACACCAGAAGGGCTACACCTTC. The full variable domain, its missing parts supplied by reference TRBV19 and TRBJ1-2, is DGGITQSPKYLFRKEGQNVTLSCEQNLNHDAMYWYRQDPGQGLRLIYYSQIVNDFQKGDIAEGYSVSREKKESFPLTVTSAQKNPTAFYLCASSTRGHQKGYTFGSGTRLTVV.

The J gene is TRBJ1-4, the V gene TRBV2; 11 positions match TRBD1. V lost 2 bases and J lost 6; bases outside the gene matches: 2. Germline V gene lookup returns CDR1 SNHLY and CDR2 FYNNEI. The CDR3 totals 15 residues. The CDR3 loop reads CASSEMGQGDEKLFF. The CDR3 DNA is TGTGCCAGCAGTGAAATGGGACAGGGGGATGAAAAACTGTTTTTT.

This chain connects TRBV18 to TRBJ2-5, with D tentatively TRBD2 (6 bases). The V and J ends lost 3 bases and 1 base respectively, with 15 bases between them. In germline, CDR1 is KGHSH, CDR2 LQKENI. This CDR3 has 16 residues. The CDR3 coding sequence is TGTGCCAGCTCACCGAACCAGCCTAGCGCCCAAGAGACCCAGTACTTC. Protein sequence: CASSPNQPSAQETQYF.

The chain links TRBV3-1 (or the pseudogene TRBV3-2) to TRBJ2-3, with TRBD1 matching 9 bases. The V and J ends lost 1 base and 2 bases, in that order; junction bases with no gene match: 7. CDR3 length: 17 residues. Germline V gene lookup returns CDR1 LGHDT and CDR2 YNNKEL (reference sequence). CDR3 residues: CASSQVIQGAHTDTQYF. The DNA for the CDR3 is TGTGCCAGCAGCCAAGTAATACAGGGGGCGCACACAGATACGCAGTATTTT.

The chain employs TRBV6-6 and TRBJ1-2; D may be TRBD1 (5 bases). The CDR3 is 13 amino acids. Germline CDR1 MNHNY, CDR2 SVGAGI (reference sequence). V lost 5 bases to trimming and J lost 8 bases, with 15 bases between them. CDR3 protein: CASSLPQGEGYTF. The CDR3 DNA reads as TGTGCCAGCAGTCTCCCCCAGGGAGAAGGCTACACCTTC.

The chain employs TRBV20-1 and TRBJ1-2, with TRBD1 as a possible D gene (5 bases). This CDR3 spans 11 amino acids. The V gene lost 6 bases and the J gene lost 6 bases, with 11 bases spanning the gap. Germline-derived CDR1 and CDR2 are DFQATT and SNEGSKA (reference sequence). DNA of the CDR3: TGCAGTGCATTAACGGGACATGGCTACACCTTC. It codes for CSALTGHGYTF.

The chain is built from TRBV3-1 (or the pseudogene TRBV3-2) and TRBJ1-5, with D unclear. CDR1 is LGHDT and CDR2 is YNNKEL in the germline V gene (reference sequence). The CDR3 length is 15 residues. The germline V and J ends were trimmed by 0 bases and 6 bases, with 12 bases remaining between them. The CDR3 region is CASSQDLSDLQPQHF. The CDR3 DNA is TGTGCCAGCAGCCAAGATTTGTCGGATCTTCAGCCCCAGCATTTT.

The sample holds a few counts of this clone. V and J are TRBV29-1 and TRBJ1-1; D possibly corresponds to TRBD1 (5 bases). V dropped 7 bases and J dropped 3 bases, with 12 bases sitting between them. This CDR3 has 12 amino acids. Looked up from germline, CDR1 is SQVTM and CDR2 is ANQGSEA. The CDR3: CSGRTRYTEAFF. The CDR3 nucleotides read TGCAGCGGGCGGACACGGTACACTGAAGCTTTCTTT.

The table lists this clone with a few counts. This chain connects TRBV4-1 to TRBJ1-2, with a possible D match to TRBD1 (6 bases). V was pared by 1 base and J by 4 bases, with 16 bases between. In germline, CDR1 is MGHRA, CDR2 YSYEKL. This CDR3 has 16 amino acids. The CDR3 is CASSQGPRGAGYGYTF. The CDR3 coding sequence is TGCGCCAGCAGCCAAGGCCCTCGGGGGGCAGGCTATGGCTACACCTTC.

This chain joins TRBV3-1 (or the pseudogene TRBV3-2) and TRBJ1-2; 7 bases fit TRBD1. The CDR3 is 12 amino acids. The trim removed 7 bases at V and 7 bases at J, leaving 6 bases unmatched. The V gene's germline CDR1 is LGHDT and CDR2 YNNKEL (reference sequence). The DNA of the CDR3 is TGTGCCAGCAAACCGCCAGGGGGTGGCTACACCTTC. Its protein is CASKPPGGGYTF.

Here the CDR3 reads CASRDRGSPLHF. The CDR3 coding sequence is TGTGCCAGTAGGGACAGGGGCTCACCCCTCCACTTT. The J gene is TRBJ1-6, the V gene TRBV19, with 9 nucleotides matching TRBD1. This CDR3 is 12 amino acids long. Trimming took 6 bases from V and 10 from J; bases not matched to a gene: 1. Germline CDR1 reads LNHDA; CDR2 reads SQIVND (reference sequence).

V usage is TRBV6-1 and J usage is TRBJ2-5; D unclear. The CDR3 spans 15 residues. V lost 2 bases, J lost 1 base, and 11 bases lay in between. Per germline, CDR1 MNHNS and CDR2 SASEGT. CDR3 loop: CASSEMAGPQETQYF. In DNA, the CDR3 is TGTGCCAGCAGTGAAATGGCAGGACCCCAAGAGACCCAGTACTTC.

The J gene is TRBJ2-2, the V gene TRBV5-1, with a possible D match to TRBD1 (6 bases). Germline-derived CDR1 and CDR2 are SGHRS and YFSETQ. The CDR3 is 14 amino acids. Trimming cost V 4 bases and J 4 bases, with 11 bases left between them. The CDR3 DNA reads as TGCGCCAGCAGCGTAGACAGGAGCACCGGGGAGCTGTTTTTT. This sequence encodes CASSVDRSTGELFF.

This clone was recorded a few times. V is TRBV5-4 and J is TRBJ2-2; a possible D gene is TRBD1 (5 bases). The CDR3 length is 15 residues. Trimming removed 4 bases from V and 0 bases from J, with 10 bases in between. The germline gives CDR1 SGHNT, CDR2 YYREEE (reference sequence). The CDR3 DNA reads TGTGCCAGCAGCATTTCACAGGCGAACACCGGGGAGCTGTTTTTT. Translating gives CASSISQANTGELFF.

The chain is built from TRBV7-4 and TRBJ2-2, with D unresolved. The V and J ends lost 1 base and 3 bases respectively, with 0 bases between them. Germline assignment: CDR1 SGHVT and CDR2 SQSDAQ. The CDR3 runs 12 residues. CDR3 residues: CASSLDTGELFF. CDR3 bases: TGTGCCAGCAGCTTAGACACCGGGGAGCTGTTTTTT. The full variable domain, its missing parts supplied by reference TRBV7-4 and TRBJ2-2, is GAGVSQSPRYKVAKRGRDVALRCDSISGHVTLYWYRQTLGQGSEVLTYSQSDAQRDKSGRPSGRFSAERPERSVSTLKIQRTEQGDSAVYLCASSLDTGELFFGEGSRLTVL.

This sequence joins TRBV4-1 and TRBJ2-7, with 13 bases fitting TRBD2. In germline, CDR1 is MGHRA, CDR2 YSYEKL. This CDR3 region has 20 residues. The V gene end was trimmed by 1 base and the J gene end by 6 bases; junction bases not matched to a gene: 18. In nucleotides, the CDR3 is TGCGCCAGCAGCCAAGGAAATTTGCGACTAGCGGGAGGACGGGGTGTCGAGCAGTACTTC. It encodes CASSQGNLRLAGGRGVEQYF.

CDR3: CSVPDRLTNEKLFF. For the CDR3, the DNA is TGCAGCGTACCGGACCGGCTCACTAATGAAAAACTGTTTTTT. This chain uses TRBV29-1 with TRBJ1-4, with unresolved D. V was pared by 6 bases and J by 2 bases, with 13 bases between. The CDR3 is 14 residues long. The germline V gene has CDR1 SQVTM and CDR2 ANQGSEA. Based on the CDR3 plus reference TRBV29-1 and TRBJ1-4, the full variable domain is SAVISQKPSRDICQRGTSLTIQCQVDSQVTMMFWYRQQPGQSLTLIATANQGSEATYESGFVIDKFPISRPNLTFSTLTVSNMSPEDSSIYLCSVPDRLTNEKLFFGSGTQLSVL.

This chain joins TRBV5-6 and TRBJ1-6; a possible D gene is TRBD1 (6 bases). This CDR3 region has 16 residues. Germline V lookup: CDR1 SGHDT, CDR2 YYEEEE. Trimming left V 3 bases short and J 5 bases short, with 15 bases between. CDR3 DNA sequence: TGTGCCAGCAGCTGGAGGGACAACCGACATAATTCACCCCTCCACTTT. It translates to CASSWRDNRHNSPLHF.

Of note for this clone: The sample holds other DNA sequences that translate to the same CDR3. The V and J genes are TRBV20-1 and TRBJ2-4; D unclear. This CDR3 region has 16 residues. V gave up 3 bases and J gave up 1 base, with 16 bases separating them. Per the germline V gene, CDR1 is DFQATT and CDR2 is SNEGSKA (reference sequence). In DNA form, the CDR3 reads TGCAGTGCTAGTAGGAAGGGTGCTTCGGCCAAAAACATTCAGTACTTC. It translates to CSASRKGASAKNIQYF.

V gene TRBV5-4 combines with J gene TRBJ1-2; tentatively, D is TRBD1 (5 bases). Trimming cost V 1 base and J 0 bases, with 10 bases left between them. The CDR3 loop spans 15 amino acids. CDR1 is SGHNT and CDR2 is YYREEE in the germline V gene (reference sequence). The CDR3 is CASSLRGSSNYGYTF. The CDR3 DNA reads as TGTGCCAGCAGCTTGCGGGGGAGTTCTAACTATGGCTACACCTTC.

The chain uses TRBV14 and TRBJ2-2; possibly TRBD1 or TRBD2 for D (6 bases each). There are 15 residues in the CDR3. From germline, CDR1 is SGHDN and CDR2 FVKESK. Between the trimmed V and J ends, which lost 4 bases and 3 bases, there was a span of 12 bases. The CDR3 here is CASSPTGGYTGELFF. CDR3 bases: TGTGCCAGCAGCCCGACAGGAGGGTACACCGGGGAGCTGTTTTTT.

This sequence joins TRBV3-1 (or the pseudogene TRBV3-2) and TRBJ1-1; D uncertain. V was pared by 0 bases and J by 0 bases, with 8 bases between. Germline V gene sequence: CDR1 LGHDT, CDR2 YNNKEL (reference sequence). There are 15 residues in the CDR3. This CDR3 is CASSQEYLMNTEAFF. CDR3 DNA sequence: TGTGCCAGCAGCCAAGAATACCTCATGAACACTGAAGCTTTCTTT.